What follows is one T cell receptor (beta chain) and its context. The sample is drawn from a study of blood T cell repertoires in COVID-19. V lost 4 bases, J lost 2 bases, and 8 bases stayed unmatched. Germline assignment: CDR1 MNHEY and CDR2 SMNVEV (reference sequence). The CDR3 consists of 16 residues. This table comes from immunoSEQ multiplex PCR, and its TCRdb copy is limited to in-frame clones, with some not included. This table holds 300,000 to 450,000 clones, around 87% found once. The receptor was isolated from a woman aged 25-40 years with COVID-19, enrolled during active disease. Input material: peripheral blood. This chain joins TRBV27 and TRBJ2-7; the match to TRBD2 covers 10 bases. Written as DNA, the CDR3 is TGTGCCAGCAGTTCCCTTCTAGCGGGAGAGCCCTACGAGCAGTACTTC. It translates to CASSSLLAGEPYEQYF.